This T cell receptor (beta chain) was profiled in a study of T cell responses to AZD1222 COVID-19 vaccine. Study-level points and caveats: Recipients of two AZD1222 doses showed rising Spike-specific TCR breadth and depth. Most donors were white British, females outnumbered males, and clonal diversity was possibly underestimated.

Here immunoSEQ multiplex PCR was the method, and the copy in TCRdb shows in-frame clones only, minus some. Of some 150,000 clones detected, roughly 93% appear once; the ten largest clones hold about 1.8%. Concerning this clone itself: What it recognizes is unknown.

Specimen: peripheral blood, collected 28 days after the second AZD1222 dose. This sequence originates from an adult who received the AZD1222 COVID-19 vaccine.

The CDR3 region is CASSLEGGFYQPQHF. DNA for the CDR3: TGCGCCAGCAGCTTGGAAGGGGGATTTTATCAGCCCCAGCATTTT. V is TRBV5-1 and J is TRBJ1-5, with TRBD1 as a possible D gene (6 bases). Germline CDR1 reads SGHRS; CDR2 reads YFSETQ. This CDR3 comprises 15 residues. Trimming pared 0 bases from V and 5 bases from J, leaving 12 bases between. Combining the CDR3 with reference TRBV5-1 and TRBJ1-5 gives the whole variable domain KAGVTQTPRYLIKTRGQQVTLSCSPISGHRSVSWYQQTPGQGLQFLFEYFSETQRNKGNFPGRFSGRQFSNSRSEMNVSTLELGDSALYLCASSLEGGFYQPQHFGDGTRLSIL.